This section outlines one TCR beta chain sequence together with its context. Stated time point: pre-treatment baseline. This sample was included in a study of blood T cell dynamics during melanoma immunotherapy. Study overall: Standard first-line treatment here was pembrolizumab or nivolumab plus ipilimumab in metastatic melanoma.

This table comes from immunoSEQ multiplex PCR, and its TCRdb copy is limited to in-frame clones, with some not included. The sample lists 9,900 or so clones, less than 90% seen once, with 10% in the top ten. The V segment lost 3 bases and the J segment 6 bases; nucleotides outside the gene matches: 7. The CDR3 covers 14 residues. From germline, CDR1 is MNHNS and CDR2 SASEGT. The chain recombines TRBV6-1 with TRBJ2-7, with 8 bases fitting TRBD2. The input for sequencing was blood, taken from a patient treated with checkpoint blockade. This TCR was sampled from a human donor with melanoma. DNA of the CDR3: TGTGCCAGCAGTGATACCCTCAGCGGGAGCGAGCAGTACGTC. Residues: CASSDTLSGSEQYV.